A single sample is the source of the 14 T cell receptor beta chains below, sequenced in a study of cytomegalovirus exposure and HLA in healthy donors. Use of 60 Vbeta and 13 Jbeta primers characterized the PCR. This table comes from immunoSEQ multiplex PCR, and its TCRdb copy is limited to in-frame clones, with some not included. In the table there are some 95,000 clones, approximately 70% of which are singletons. Material for sequencing was PBMCs. Every receptor here comes from a man aged 25-45 years in good health and CMV-seronegative.

Only one count was recorded for this clone. The V gene is TRBV7-2, the J gene TRBJ1-1; D call uncertain. Per the germline V gene, CDR1 is SGHTA and CDR2 is FQGNSA. Trimming pared 2 bases from V and 0 bases from J, leaving 10 bases between. CDR3 length: 15 residues. The CDR3 DNA sequence: TGTGCCAGCAGCTTATCCCAGATGATGAACACTGAAGCTTTCTTT. Amino acid sequence: CASSLSQMMNTEAFF.

V usage is TRBV28 and J usage is TRBJ1-2, with 8 bases aligning to TRBD1. This CDR3 comprises 15 residues. The junction had 10 bases not matched to a gene; V was cut back by 6 bases and J by 4 bases. CDR1 MDHEN and CDR2 SYDVKM come from the germline V gene. The CDR3: CASSVHPGTGYGYTF. The CDR3 region has the DNA TGTGCCAGCAGCGTACACCCCGGGACAGGCTATGGCTACACCTTC.

A few counts support this clone. The J gene is TRBJ2-1, the V gene TRBV5-1; 9 bases line up with TRBD1. J gave up 5 bases and V 5 bases, and 11 bases lay outside the gene matches. CDR3 size: 16 residues. Germline CDR1 reads SGHRS; CDR2 reads YFSETQ. The CDR3 DNA follows: TGCGCCAGCAGGCGGTTGGGGACAGGGCCGAACAATGAGCAGTTCTTC. Its protein product is CASRRLGTGPNNEQFF.

This clone was counted once. V and J are TRBV7-2 and TRBJ2-7; TRBD2 matches at 8 bases. CDR1 and CDR2 from the germline V gene are SGHTA and FQGNSA. The V and J ends lost 2 bases and 3 bases, in that order; junction bases with no gene match: 12. The CDR3 totals 17 residues. CDR3 residues: CASSLSPPGGFIYEQYF. For the CDR3, the DNA is TGTGCCAGCAGCTTAAGTCCCCCGGGGGGGTTTATCTACGAGCAGTACTTC.

This clone showed up just a few times. The CDR3 DNA follows: TGTGCCTGGAGTGTCAGGGGGGCGAACACTGAAGCTTTCTTT. Amino acids: CAWSVRGANTEAFF. V and J are TRBV30 and TRBJ1-1; 7 nucleotides line up with TRBD1. Germline values: CDR1 GTSNPN, CDR2 SVGIG (reference sequence). Unmatched junction bases numbered 2, after V lost 0 bases and J lost 1 base. This CDR3 contains 14 residues. Together with reference TRBV30 and TRBJ1-1, the CDR3 gives the full variable domain: SQTIHQWPATLVQPVGSPLSLECTVEGTSNPNLYWYRQAAGRGLQLLFYSVGIGQISSEVPQNLSASRPQDRQFILSSKKLLLSDSGFYLCAWSVRGANTEAFFGQGTRLTVV.

The V and J genes are TRBV30 and TRBJ1-1, with D unresolved. Germline assignment: CDR1 GTSNPN and CDR2 SVGIG (reference sequence). This CDR3 is 11 amino acids long. V shed 4 bases and J shed 0 bases, with 3 bases lying between them. Here the CDR3 DNA reads TGTGCCTGGAACATGAACACTGAAGCTTTCTTT. Translation gives CAWNMNTEAFF.

The chain employs TRBV4-1 and TRBJ1-1, with TRBD1 as a possible D gene (5 bases). V lost 2 bases and J lost 1, with 8 bases in between. The CDR3 totals 14 residues. The germline gives CDR1 MGHRA, CDR2 YSYEKL. CDR3 protein: CASSQRGWNTEAFF. The CDR3 nucleotides are TGCGCCAGCAGCCAAAGGGGATGGAACACTGAAGCTTTCTTT.

The chain has TRBV2 and TRBJ2-7; 9 bases match TRBD2. Trimming at V came to 10 bases and at J to 6 bases, leaving 7 bases not matched to a gene. This CDR3 has 12 amino acids. CDR1 SNHLY and CDR2 FYNNEI come from the germline V gene. The CDR3 DNA reads TGTGCCACATTAGCGGGAGTGGGCGAGCAGTACTTC. It translates to CATLAGVGEQYF.

V gene TRBV4-1 combines with J gene TRBJ1-5; D is perhaps TRBD1 (6 bases). This CDR3 contains 16 residues. The V gene's germline CDR1 is MGHRA and CDR2 YSYEKL. The V and J ends lost 4 bases and 3 bases respectively, with 16 bases between them. The CDR3 reads CASSPRFQGINQPQHF. The CDR3 nucleotides are TGCGCCAGCAGCCCCCGTTTCCAGGGGATCAATCAGCCCCAGCATTTT.

In its sample, this clone was seen a few times. The gene calls are TRBV27 and TRBJ2-1, with 11 positions matching TRBD2. The CDR3 extends over 13 amino acids. V lost 6 bases, J lost 8 bases, and 3 bases stayed unmatched. Per the germline V gene, CDR1 is MNHEY and CDR2 is SMNVEV (reference sequence). The CDR3 coding sequence is TGTGCCAGCAGGGGACTAGCGGTCGATGAGCAGTTCTTC. It is translated as CASRGLAVDEQFF.

V is TRBV4-1 and J is TRBJ1-6; D remains ambiguous. The CDR3 is 14 residues long. Trimming took off 4 bases at V and 6 bases at J, with 10 bases between the two ends. Germline lookup yields CDR1 MGHRA and CDR2 YSYEKL. CDR3 sequence (DNA): TGCGCCAGCAGCCTCCGGTCCGCTAATTCACCCCTCCACTTT. The encoded protein is CASSLRSANSPLHF.

V usage is TRBV5-1 and J usage is TRBJ2-2; 12 bases match TRBD1. V was clipped by 3 bases and J by 6 bases; unmatched bases: 6. Germline loops: CDR1 SGHRS, CDR2 YFSETQ. This CDR3 spans 16 amino acids. The CDR3 coding sequence is TGCGCCAGCAGCTGGCCGGGACAGGGGGCTGCCGGGGAGCTGTTTTTT. It specifies CASSWPGQGAAGELFF. The full variable domain, in which reference TRBV5-1 and TRBJ2-2 provide the parts outside the CDR3, is KAGVTQTPRYLIKTRGQQVTLSCSPISGHRSVSWYQQTPGQGLQFLFEYFSETQRNKGNFPGRFSGRQFSNSRSEMNVSTLELGDSALYLCASSWPGQGAAGELFFGEGSRLTVL.

This clone appeared a few times. The J gene is TRBJ2-7, the V gene TRBV30; possibly TRBD1 for D (7 bases). Trimming took 8 bases from V and 1 from J, leaving 15 bases between them. The CDR3 contains 13 residues. Germline loops: CDR1 GTSNPN, CDR2 SVGIG (reference sequence). The CDR3 coding sequence is TGTGCCCATGCCAGGGGGGATTCCTACGAGCAGTACTTC. Translating it yields CAHARGDSYEQYF.

This clone was observed a few times. This same CDR3 is encoded by further DNA sequences in the sample. The rearrangement uses TRBV5-4 and TRBJ2-3, with D hard to call. The CDR3 extends over 15 amino acids. Germline-derived CDR1 and CDR2 are SGHNT and YYREEE (reference sequence). V was pared by 2 bases and J by 0 bases, with 10 bases between. The CDR3 DNA reads as TGTGCCAGCAGCTTAGACTTTACTAGCACAGATACGCAGTATTTT. It encodes CASSLDFTSTDTQYF.